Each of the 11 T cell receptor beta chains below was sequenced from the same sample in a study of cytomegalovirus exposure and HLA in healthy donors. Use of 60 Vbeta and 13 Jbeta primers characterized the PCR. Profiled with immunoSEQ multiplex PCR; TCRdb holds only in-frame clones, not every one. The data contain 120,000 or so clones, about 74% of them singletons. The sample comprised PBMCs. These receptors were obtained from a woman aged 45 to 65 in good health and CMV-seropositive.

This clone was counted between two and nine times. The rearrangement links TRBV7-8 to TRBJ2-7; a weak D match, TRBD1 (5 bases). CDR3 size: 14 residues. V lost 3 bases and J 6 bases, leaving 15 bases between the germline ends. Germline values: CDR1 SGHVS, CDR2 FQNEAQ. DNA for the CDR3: TGTGCCAGCAGCTTGACAGCGAACCCCTTCGAGCAGTACTTC. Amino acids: CASSLTANPFEQYF.

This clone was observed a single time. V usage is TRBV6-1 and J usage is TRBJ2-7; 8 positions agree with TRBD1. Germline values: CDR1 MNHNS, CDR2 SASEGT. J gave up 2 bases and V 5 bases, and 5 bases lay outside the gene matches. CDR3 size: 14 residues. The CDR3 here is CASSNRQGPYEQYF. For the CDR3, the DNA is TGTGCCAGCAGTAACCGACAGGGGCCCTACGAGCAGTACTTC.

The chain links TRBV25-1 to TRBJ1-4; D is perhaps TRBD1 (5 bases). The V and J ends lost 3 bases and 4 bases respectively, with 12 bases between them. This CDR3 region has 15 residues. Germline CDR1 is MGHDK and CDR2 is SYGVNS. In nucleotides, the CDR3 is TGTGCCAGCAGTGATCAGACAGAGTATAATGAAAAACTGTTTTTT. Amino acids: CASSDQTEYNEKLFF.

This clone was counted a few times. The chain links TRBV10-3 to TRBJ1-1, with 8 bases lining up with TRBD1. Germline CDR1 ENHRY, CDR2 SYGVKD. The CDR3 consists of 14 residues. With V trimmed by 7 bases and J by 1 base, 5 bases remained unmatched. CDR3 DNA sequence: TGTGCCATCAACCGAGACAGGGGGAACACTGAAGCTTTCTTT. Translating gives CAINRDRGNTEAFF.

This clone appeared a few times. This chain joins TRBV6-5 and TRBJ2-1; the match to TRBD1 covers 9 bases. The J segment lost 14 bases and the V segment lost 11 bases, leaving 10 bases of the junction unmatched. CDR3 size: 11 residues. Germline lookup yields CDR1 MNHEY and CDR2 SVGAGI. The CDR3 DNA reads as TGTGCCTGCTACTGGGACAGGGTCAAGTTCTTC. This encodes CACYWDRVKFF.

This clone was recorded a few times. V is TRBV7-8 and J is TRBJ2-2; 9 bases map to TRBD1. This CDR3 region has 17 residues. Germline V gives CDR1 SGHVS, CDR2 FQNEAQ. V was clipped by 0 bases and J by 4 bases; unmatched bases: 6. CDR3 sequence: CASSLASDRGATGELFF. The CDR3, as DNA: TGTGCCAGCAGCTTAGCGAGCGACAGGGGGGCCACCGGGGAGCTGTTTTTT.

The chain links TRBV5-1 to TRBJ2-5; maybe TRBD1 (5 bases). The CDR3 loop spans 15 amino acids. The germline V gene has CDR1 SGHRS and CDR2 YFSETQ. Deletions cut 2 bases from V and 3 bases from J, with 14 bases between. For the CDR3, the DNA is TGCGCCAGCAGCTTTCCCTCCCCGACAGAAGAGACCCAGTACTTC. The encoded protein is CASSFPSPTEETQYF.

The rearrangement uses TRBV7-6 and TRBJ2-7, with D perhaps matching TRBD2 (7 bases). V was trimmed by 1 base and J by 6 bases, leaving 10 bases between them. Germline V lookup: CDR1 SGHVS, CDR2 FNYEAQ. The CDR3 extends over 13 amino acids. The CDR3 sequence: CASSLEGGREQYF. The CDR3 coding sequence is TGTGCCAGCAGCTTAGAGGGGGGGCGCGAGCAGTACTTC.

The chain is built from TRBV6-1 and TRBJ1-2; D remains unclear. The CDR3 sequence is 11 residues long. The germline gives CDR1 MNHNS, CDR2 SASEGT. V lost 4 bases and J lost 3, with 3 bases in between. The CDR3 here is CASSGDYGYTF. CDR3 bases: TGTGCCAGCAGTGGAGACTATGGCTACACCTTC.

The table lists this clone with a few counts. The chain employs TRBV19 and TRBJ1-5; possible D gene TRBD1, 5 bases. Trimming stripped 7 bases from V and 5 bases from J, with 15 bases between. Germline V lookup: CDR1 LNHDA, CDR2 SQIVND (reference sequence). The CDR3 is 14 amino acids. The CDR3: CASMQQTGDQPQHF. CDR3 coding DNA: TGTGCCAGTATGCAACAGACGGGGGATCAGCCCCAGCATTTT.

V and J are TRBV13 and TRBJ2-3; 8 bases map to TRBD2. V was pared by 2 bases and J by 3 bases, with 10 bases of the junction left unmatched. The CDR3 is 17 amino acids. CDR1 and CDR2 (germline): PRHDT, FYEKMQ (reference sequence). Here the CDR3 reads CASSLQSGGPGTDTQYF. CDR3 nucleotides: TGTGCCAGCAGCTTACAAAGCGGGGGCCCCGGGACAGATACGCAGTATTTT.